Sequencing of this T cell receptor (beta chain) was carried out in a study of sequential checkpoint blockade in melanoma. Overall study: TCRβ was sequenced from DNA of approximately 91 pretreatment tumors.

Remarks on this clone: What it recognizes is unknown.

V was trimmed by 0 bases and J by 7 bases, leaving 18 bases between them. This CDR3 is 16 amino acids long. The germline gives CDR1 MGHRA, CDR2 YSYEKL. General study results and limits: Tumor T-cell fraction and clonality correlated with PD-L1 and CD8+ counts. Response in arm A was associated with pretreatment TIL clonality.

Using immunoSEQ multiplex PCR, the repertoire was profiled, and TCRdb retains in-frame clones only, with some absent. The sample lists about 11,000 clones, 28% occurring once. The treatment is: randomized to nivolumab then ipilimumab (arm A) or the reverse (arm B). None of the patients previously received DNA-damaging chemotherapy. V is TRBV4-1 and J is TRBJ1-2; D ambiguous. The sequence derives from a human donor with melanoma. The sample in question was tumor tissue (inferred from file names), obtained from a patient given nivolumab and ipilimumab in sequence. The CDR3 spells CASSQDRTWLAGGYTF. The CDR3 DNA sequence: TGCGCCAGCAGCCAAGATAGGACTTGGTTGGCTGGTGGCTACACCTTC.